The T cell receptor (beta chain) under discussion was sequenced for a study of T cells in Graves' hyperthyroidism and ophthalmopathy. The CDR3 totals 14 residues. The V gene lost 5 bases and the J gene lost 7 bases, with 17 bases spanning the gap. RNA transcripts provided the source from which TCR beta CDR3 regions were amplified. First-round RT-PCR targeting the TCR CDR3 was performed with the HTBI primer set. From the multiplex PCR reads, TCRdb called clonotypes with MiXCR, one entry per CDR3 protein. The sample includes about half a million distinct CDR3 sequences, under 25% of them seen just once. In its sample, this clonotype was seen a few times.

This receptor was obtained from a woman aged 70-85 years with Graves' ophthalmopathy. This chain joins TRBV12-3 or TRBV12-4 and TRBJ2-5, with D unclear. The sequencing input was blood. The CDR3 loop is CASSPWAGVMTQYF. In nucleotides, the CDR3 is TGTGCCAGCAGTCCGTGGGCAGGCGTAATGACCCAGTACTTC.